Following are 7 T cell receptor beta chains from one sample sequenced in a study of cytomegalovirus exposure and HLA in healthy donors. Sequencing was performed with immunoSEQ multiplex PCR; in TCRdb, only in-frame clones are kept and a portion is missing. In the table there are 150,000 to 200,000 clones, around 90% of which are singletons. The specimen was PBMCs. The receptor source for this set is a man younger than 30 in good health and CMV-seronegative.

V and J are TRBV27 and TRBJ1-1, with 7 bases identical to TRBD1. This CDR3 has 14 amino acids. Losses at the gene ends were 5 bases for V and 2 bases for J; bases not matched to a gene: 5. Germline CDR1 MNHEY, CDR2 SMNVEV (reference sequence). The CDR3 nucleotides are TGTGCCAGCAGTCCGGGACAGAGCAACACTGAAGCTTTCTTT. Amino acids: CASSPGQSNTEAFF.

The chain joins TRBV5-8 to TRBJ2-5, with D possibly matching TRBD2 (6 bases). The germline V gene has CDR1 SGHTS and CDR2 YDEGEE. The CDR3 is 15 amino acids. V was pared by 0 bases and J by 2 bases, with 11 bases between. CDR3 sequence (DNA): TGTGCCAGCAGCTTGGCGGGAGTTCGGCAAGAGACCCAGTACTTC. Its protein product is CASSLAGVRQETQYF.

CDR3 sequence: CASSWDREGYEQYF. The DNA for the CDR3 is TGTGCCAGCAGCTGGGACAGGGAAGGCTACGAGCAGTACTTC. The rearrangement joins TRBV5-4 to TRBJ2-7; TRBD1 aligns across 9 bases. CDR3 length: 14 amino acids. Germline trimming cut 3 bases from V and 3 bases from J; bases unmatched to any gene: 4. The germline CDR1 and CDR2 sequences are SGHNT and YYREEE (reference sequence).

The chain employs TRBV7-2 and TRBJ1-4, with D maybe TRBD1 (6 bases). The CDR3 runs to 15 residues. Per germline, CDR1 SGHTA and CDR2 FQGNSA. The V end was cut by 3 bases, the J end by 7 bases, with 15 bases between. CDR3 DNA sequence: TGTGCCAGCAGCTTGGTGAACAGGGCGGGTGAAAAACTGTTTTTT. The encoded protein is CASSLVNRAGEKLFF.

The rearrangement joins TRBV5-4 to TRBJ2-1, with D possibly TRBD2 on 7 matching bases. The germline V gene has CDR1 SGHNT and CDR2 YYREEE (reference sequence). Trimming stripped 7 bases from V and 5 bases from J, with 13 bases between. The CDR3 is 13 residues long. The CDR3 coding sequence is TGTGCCAGCGGGGGGGGGCTTGACAATGAGCAGTTCTTC. Its protein product is CASGGGLDNEQFF.

The chain employs TRBV19 and TRBJ2-7, with D perhaps TRBD1 (6 bases). With 1 base removed from V and 2 bases from J, the gap between germline ends came to 24 bases. The CDR3 sequence is 19 residues long. Germline CDR1 LNHDA, CDR2 SQIVND (reference sequence). CDR3 sequence: CASSIGRSGTHSIPYEQYF. CDR3 DNA: TGTGCCAGTAGTATAGGCAGATCCGGGACACATTCTATCCCCTACGAGCAGTACTTC.

This chain links TRBV7-6 with TRBJ2-5, with 11 positions matching TRBD2. The V gene's germline CDR1 is SGHVS and CDR2 FNYEAQ. Germline trimming cut 3 bases from V and 4 bases from J; bases unmatched to any gene: 1. CDR3 length: 14 residues. The CDR3 bases are TGTGCCAGCAGCTTCGGACTAGCGGGAGAGACCCAGTACTTC. The encoded protein is CASSFGLAGETQYF.